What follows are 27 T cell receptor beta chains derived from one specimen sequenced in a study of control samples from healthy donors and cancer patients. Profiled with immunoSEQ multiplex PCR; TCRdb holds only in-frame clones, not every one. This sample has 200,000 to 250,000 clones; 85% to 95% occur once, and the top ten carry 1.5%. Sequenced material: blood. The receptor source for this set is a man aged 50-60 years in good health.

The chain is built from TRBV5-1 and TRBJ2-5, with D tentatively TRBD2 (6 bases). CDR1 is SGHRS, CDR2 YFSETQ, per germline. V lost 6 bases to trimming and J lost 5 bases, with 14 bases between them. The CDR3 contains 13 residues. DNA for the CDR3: TGCGCCAGCAATTGGCGGGCGGGGGAGACCCAGTACTTC. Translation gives CASNWRAGETQYF.

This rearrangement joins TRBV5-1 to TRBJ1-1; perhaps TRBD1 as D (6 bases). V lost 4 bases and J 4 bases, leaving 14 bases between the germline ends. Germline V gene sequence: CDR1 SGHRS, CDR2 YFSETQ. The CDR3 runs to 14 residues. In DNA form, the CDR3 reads TGCGCCAGCAGCCGAGGGGGAAGTTTCACTGAAGCTTTCTTT. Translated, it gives CASSRGGSFTEAFF.

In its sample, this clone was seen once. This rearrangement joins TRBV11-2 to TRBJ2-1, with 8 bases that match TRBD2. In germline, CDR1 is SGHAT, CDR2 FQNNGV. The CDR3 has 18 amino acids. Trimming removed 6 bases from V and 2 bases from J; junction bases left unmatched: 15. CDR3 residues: CASRWGSGGDTTYNEQFF. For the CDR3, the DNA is TGTGCCAGCAGGTGGGGGAGCGGGGGCGATACGACCTACAATGAGCAGTTCTTC. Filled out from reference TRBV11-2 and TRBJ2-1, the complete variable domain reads EAGVAQSPRYKIIEKRQSVAFWCNPISGHATLYWYQQILGQGPKLLIQFQNNGVVDDSQLPKDRFSAERLKGVDSTLKIQPAKLEDSAVYLCASRWGSGGDTTYNEQFFGPGTRLTVL.

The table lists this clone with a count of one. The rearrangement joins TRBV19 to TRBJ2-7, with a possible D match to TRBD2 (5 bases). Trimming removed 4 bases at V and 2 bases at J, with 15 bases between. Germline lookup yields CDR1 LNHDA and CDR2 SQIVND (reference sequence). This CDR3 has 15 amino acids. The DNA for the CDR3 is TGTGCCAGTAGTACCCGAAGAGGGTCAACCTACGAGCAGTACTTC. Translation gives CASSTRRGSTYEQYF.

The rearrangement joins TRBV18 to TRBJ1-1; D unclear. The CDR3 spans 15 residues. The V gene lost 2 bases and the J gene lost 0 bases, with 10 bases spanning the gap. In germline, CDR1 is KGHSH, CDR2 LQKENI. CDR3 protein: CASSPSAEMNTEAFF. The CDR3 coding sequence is TGTGCCAGCTCACCATCTGCAGAAATGAACACTGAAGCTTTCTTT.

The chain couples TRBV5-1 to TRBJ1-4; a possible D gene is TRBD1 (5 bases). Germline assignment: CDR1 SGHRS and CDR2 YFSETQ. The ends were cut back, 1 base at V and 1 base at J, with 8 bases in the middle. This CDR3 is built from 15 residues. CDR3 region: CASSLSGGTNEKLFF. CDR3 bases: TGCGCCAGCAGCTTGTCGGGGGGAACTAATGAAAAACTGTTTTTT.

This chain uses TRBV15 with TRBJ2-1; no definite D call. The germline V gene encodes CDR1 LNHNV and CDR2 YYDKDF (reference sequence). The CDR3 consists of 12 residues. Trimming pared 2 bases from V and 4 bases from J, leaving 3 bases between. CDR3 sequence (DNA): TGTGCCACCAGCAGATCGTACAATGAGCAGTTCTTC. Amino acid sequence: CATSRSYNEQFF.

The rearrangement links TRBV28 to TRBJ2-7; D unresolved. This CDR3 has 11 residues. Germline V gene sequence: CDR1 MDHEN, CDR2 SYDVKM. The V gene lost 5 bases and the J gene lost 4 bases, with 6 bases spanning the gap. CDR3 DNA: TGTGCCAGCAGTGGCGCATACGAGCAGTACTTC. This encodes CASSGAYEQYF.

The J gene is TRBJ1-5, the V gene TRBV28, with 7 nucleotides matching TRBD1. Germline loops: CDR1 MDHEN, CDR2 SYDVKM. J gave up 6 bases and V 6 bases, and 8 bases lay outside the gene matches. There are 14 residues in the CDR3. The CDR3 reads CASSQGGAGQPQHF. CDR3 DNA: TGTGCCAGCAGCCAGGGGGGGGCGGGTCAGCCCCAGCATTTT.

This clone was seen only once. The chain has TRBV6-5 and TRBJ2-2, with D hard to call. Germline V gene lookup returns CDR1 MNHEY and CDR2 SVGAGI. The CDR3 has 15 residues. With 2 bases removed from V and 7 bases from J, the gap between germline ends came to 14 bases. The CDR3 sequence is CASSYQLMADGELFF. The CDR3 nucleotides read TGTGCCAGCAGTTACCAGTTAATGGCCGACGGGGAGCTGTTTTTT.

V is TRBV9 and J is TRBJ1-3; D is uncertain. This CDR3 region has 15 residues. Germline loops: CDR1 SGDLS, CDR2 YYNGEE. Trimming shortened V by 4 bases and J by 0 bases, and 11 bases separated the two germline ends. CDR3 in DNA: TGTGCCAGCAGCCCTCGGTATGACTCTGGAAACACCATATATTTT. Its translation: CASSPRYDSGNTIYF.

CDR3 region: CASSSWTGGNGNTIYF. As DNA, the CDR3 is TGCGCCAGCAGTTCCTGGACAGGGGGTAATGGAAACACCATATATTTT. V is TRBV10-2 and J is TRBJ1-3, with TRBD1 matching over 10 bases. With 5 bases clipped from V and 3 bases from J, the junction kept 7 bases outside the gene matches. There are 16 residues in the CDR3. Germline V gives CDR1 WSHSY, CDR2 SAAADI.

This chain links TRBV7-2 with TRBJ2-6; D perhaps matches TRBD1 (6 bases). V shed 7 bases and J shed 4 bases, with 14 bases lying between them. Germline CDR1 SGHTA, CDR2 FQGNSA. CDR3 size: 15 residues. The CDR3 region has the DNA TGTGCCAGCATCCGACGGACAGCCGGGGCCAACGTCCTGACTTTC. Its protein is CASIRRTAGANVLTF.

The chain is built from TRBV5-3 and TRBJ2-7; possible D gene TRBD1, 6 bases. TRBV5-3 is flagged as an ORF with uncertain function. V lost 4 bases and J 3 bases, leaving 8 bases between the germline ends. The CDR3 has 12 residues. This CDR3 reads CARSGDNYEQYV. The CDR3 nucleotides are TGTGCCAGAAGCGGGGACAACTACGAGCAGTACGTC.

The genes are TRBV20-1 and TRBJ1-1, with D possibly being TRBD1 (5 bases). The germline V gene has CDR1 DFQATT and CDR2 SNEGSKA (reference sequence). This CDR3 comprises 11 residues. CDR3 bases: TGCAGAGGAGCTGGGGGCACTGAAGCTTTCTTT. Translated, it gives CRGAGGTEAFF.

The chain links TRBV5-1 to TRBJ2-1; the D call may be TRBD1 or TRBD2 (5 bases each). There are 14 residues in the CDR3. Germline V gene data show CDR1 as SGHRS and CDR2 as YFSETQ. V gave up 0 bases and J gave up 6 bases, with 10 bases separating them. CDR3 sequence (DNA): TGCGCCAGCAGCTTGGATCCAGGGAGCAATGAGCAGTTCTTC. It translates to CASSLDPGSNEQFF.

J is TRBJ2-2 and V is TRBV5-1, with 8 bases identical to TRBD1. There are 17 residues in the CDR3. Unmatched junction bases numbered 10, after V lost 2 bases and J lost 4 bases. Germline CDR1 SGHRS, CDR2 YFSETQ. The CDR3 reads CASSFGPNQGATGELFF. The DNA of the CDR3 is TGCGCCAGCAGCTTTGGGCCAAATCAGGGGGCCACCGGGGAGCTGTTTTTT. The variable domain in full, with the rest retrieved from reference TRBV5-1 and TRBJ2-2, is KAGVTQTPRYLIKTRGQQVTLSCSPISGHRSVSWYQQTPGQGLQFLFEYFSETQRNKGNFPGRFSGRQFSNSRSEMNVSTLELGDSALYLCASSFGPNQGATGELFFGEGSRLTVL.

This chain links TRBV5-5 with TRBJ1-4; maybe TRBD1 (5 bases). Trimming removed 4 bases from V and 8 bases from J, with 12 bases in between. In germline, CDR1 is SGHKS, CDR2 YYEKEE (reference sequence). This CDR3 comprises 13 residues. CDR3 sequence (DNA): TGTGCCAGCAGCGCCAGGGAAATCGAAAAACTGTTTTTT. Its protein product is CASSAREIEKLFF.

Written as DNA, the CDR3 is TGTGCCAGCAGTGAACTGAGTAATCATAGCAATCAGCCCCAGCATTTT. Translating gives CASSELSNHSNQPQHF. This chain links TRBV6-1 with TRBJ1-5, with no clear D. Germline lookup yields CDR1 MNHNS and CDR2 SASEGT. This CDR3 is built from 16 residues. V was trimmed by 2 bases and J by 0 bases, leaving 11 bases between them.

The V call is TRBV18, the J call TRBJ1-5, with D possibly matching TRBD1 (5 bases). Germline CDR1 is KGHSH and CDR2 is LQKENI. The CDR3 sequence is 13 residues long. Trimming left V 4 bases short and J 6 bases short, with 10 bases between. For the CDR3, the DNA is TGTGCCAGCTCACGGCAGGGTATTCAGCCCCAGCATTTT. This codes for CASSRQGIQPQHF.

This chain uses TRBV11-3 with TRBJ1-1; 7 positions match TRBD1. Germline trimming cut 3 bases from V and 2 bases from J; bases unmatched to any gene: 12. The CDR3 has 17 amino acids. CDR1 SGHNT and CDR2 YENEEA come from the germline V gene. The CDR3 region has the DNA TGTGCCAGCAGCTTCCTGGGAGAGAGACAGGGTAACACTGAAGCTTTCTTT. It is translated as CASSFLGERQGNTEAFF.

Here the CDR3 reads CASSPIPGGAHNEQFF. DNA for the CDR3: TGTGCCAGCTCACCAATTCCTGGGGGGGCCCACAATGAGCAGTTCTTC. V is TRBV18 and J is TRBJ2-1; tentatively, D is TRBD2 (7 bases). This CDR3 spans 16 amino acids. Germline V gene sequence: CDR1 KGHSH, CDR2 LQKENI. The V and J ends lost 2 bases and 5 bases respectively, with 16 bases between them. Based on the CDR3 plus reference TRBV18 and TRBJ2-1, the full variable domain is NAGVMQNPRHLVRRRGQEARLRCSPMKGHSHVYWYRQLPEEGLKFMVYLQKENIIDESGMPKERFSAEFPKEGPSILRIQQVVRGDSAAYFCASSPIPGGAHNEQFFGPGTRLTVL.

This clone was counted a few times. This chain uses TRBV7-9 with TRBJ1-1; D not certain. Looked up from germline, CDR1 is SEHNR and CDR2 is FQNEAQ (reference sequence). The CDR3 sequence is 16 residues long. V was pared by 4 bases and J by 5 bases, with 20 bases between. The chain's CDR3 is CASSWEGGRLGTEAFF. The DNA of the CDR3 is TGTGCCAGCAGCTGGGAGGGTGGCAGGCTCGGTACTGAAGCTTTCTTT. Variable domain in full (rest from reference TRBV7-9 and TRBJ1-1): DTGVSQNPRHKITKRGQNVTFRCDPISEHNRLYWYRQTLGQGPEFLTYFQNEAQLEKSRLLSDRFSAERPKGSFSTLEIQRTEQGDSAMYLCASSWEGGRLGTEAFFGQGTRLTVV.

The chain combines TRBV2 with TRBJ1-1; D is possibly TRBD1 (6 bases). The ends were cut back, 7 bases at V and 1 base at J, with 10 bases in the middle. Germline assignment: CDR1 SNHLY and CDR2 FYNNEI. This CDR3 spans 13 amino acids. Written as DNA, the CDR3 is TGTGCCAGCAAGGGGGATACGAACACTGAAGCTTTCTTT. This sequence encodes CASKGDTNTEAFF.

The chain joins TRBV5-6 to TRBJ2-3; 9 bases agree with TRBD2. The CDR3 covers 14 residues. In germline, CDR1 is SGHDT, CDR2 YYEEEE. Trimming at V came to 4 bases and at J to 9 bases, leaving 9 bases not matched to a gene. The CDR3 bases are TGTGCCAGCAGCCCCCGGACTAGCGAAACCACGCAGTATTTT. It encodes CASSPRTSETTQYF.

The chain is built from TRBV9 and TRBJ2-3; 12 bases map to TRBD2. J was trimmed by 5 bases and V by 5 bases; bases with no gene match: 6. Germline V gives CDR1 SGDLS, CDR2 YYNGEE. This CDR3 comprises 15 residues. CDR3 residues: CASSRGLAGLDTQYF. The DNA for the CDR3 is TGTGCCAGCAGTCGTGGACTAGCGGGGTTAGATACGCAGTATTTT.

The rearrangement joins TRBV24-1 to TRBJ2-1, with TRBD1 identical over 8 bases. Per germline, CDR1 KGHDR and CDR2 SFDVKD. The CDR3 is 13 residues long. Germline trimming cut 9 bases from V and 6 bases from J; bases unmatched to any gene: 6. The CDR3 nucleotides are TGTGCCACCGAAGGACAGGGATCCAATGAGCAGTTCTTC. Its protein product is CATEGQGSNEQFF.